This TCR beta chain was profiled in a study of T-cell memory formation after mild COVID-19. Study information: TCR clusters were largely donor specific.

Study findings and constraints: Cross-reactive memory seemingly joined, as some responding clones were found in pre-infection memory.

Of note for this clonotype: No antigen is known for it.

TCR alpha and TCR beta cDNA libraries carrying sample barcodes and UMIs came from 5'RACE with constant-segment primers. Using its own MiXCR run on the 5' RACE reads, TCRdb lists one record per CDR3 protein. The data hold some 210,000 distinct CDR3 sequences, with around 18% observed a single time. This clonotype was sampled from an adult woman who had mild COVID-19 (a few samples of this study predate the infection). Cell type and time point are not known. The sequencing sample was made of PBMCs or a T cell subset sorted from them (not recorded which).

The CDR3 DNA is TGTGCCAGCCAAATGGGCTTTTCGTACGAGCAGTACTTC. It encodes CASQMGFSYEQYF. The rearrangement uses TRBV7-9 and TRBJ2-7; D is unclear. This CDR3 spans 13 amino acids. Trimming removed 8 bases at V and 4 bases at J, with 15 bases between. The germline V gene encodes CDR1 SEHNR and CDR2 FQNEAQ (reference sequence). The variable domain in full, completed from reference TRBV7-9 and TRBJ2-7, reads DTGVSQNPRHKITKRGQNVTFRCDPISEHNRLYWYRQTLGQGPEFLTYFQNEAQLEKSRLLSDRFSAERPKGSFSTLEIQRTEQGDSAMYLCASQMGFSYEQYFGPGTRLTVT.